The 9 T cell receptor beta chains presented below share a single source sample, sequenced in a study of control samples from healthy donors and cancer patients. The data were produced by immunoSEQ multiplex PCR, yet TCRdb's version contains in-frame clones alone and is incomplete. This repertoire shows about 410,000 clones, around nine tenths found once; its top ten account for 5% to 7%. Sequenced: PBMCs. The receptors were gathered from a man in his forties with head and neck cancer.

The chain joins TRBV6-5 to TRBJ1-5; D gene uncertain. This CDR3 region has 14 residues. Germline-derived CDR1 and CDR2 are MNHEY and SVGAGI. V was shortened by 7 bases and J by 7 bases, with 17 bases between the two germline ends. CDR3 loop: CASNPRTTEQPQHF. DNA for the CDR3: TGTGCCAGCAACCCAAGGACTACCGAACAGCCCCAGCATTTT.

The DNA for the CDR3 is TGTGCCAGCAGCTTAAGTATGAACACTGAAGCTTTCTTT. This gives the protein CASSLSMNTEAFF. The J gene is TRBJ1-1, the V gene TRBV7-3; no definite D call. The V end lost 1 base, the J end lost 0 bases, and 3 bases lay between the germline ends. This CDR3 has 13 amino acids. Per the germline V gene, CDR1 is SGHTA and CDR2 is FQGTGA.

This clone was counted once. This rearrangement joins TRBV9 to TRBJ2-4, with unresolved D. The CDR3 totals 15 residues. Trimming cost V 0 bases and J 0 bases, with 7 bases left between them. Germline V gives CDR1 SGDLS, CDR2 YYNGEE. DNA of the CDR3: TGTGCCAGCAGCGTAGCGGTCGGAGCCAAAAACATTCAGTACTTC. Protein product: CASSVAVGAKNIQYF. The full variable domain, completed using reference TRBV9 and TRBJ2-4, is DSGVTQTPKHLITATGQRVTLRCSPRSGDLSVYWYQQSLDQGLQFLIQYYNGEERAKGNILERFSAQQFPDLHSELNLSSLELGDSALYFCASSVAVGAKNIQYFGAGTRLSVL.

This chain links TRBV10-2 with TRBJ1-2, with D possibly being TRBD1 (6 bases). Trimming removed 4 bases at V and 4 bases at J, with 10 bases between. Germline V gene lookup returns CDR1 WSHSY and CDR2 SAAADI. This CDR3 region has 13 residues. CDR3 amino acids: CASSGTGSYGYTF. The CDR3 DNA sequence: TGCGCCAGCAGTGGTACAGGGTCCTATGGCTACACCTTC.

This clone was seen just once. The chain joins TRBV6-5 to TRBJ2-1, with D maybe TRBD1 (5 bases). The ends were cut back, 7 bases at V and 6 bases at J, with 19 bases in the middle. CDR1 and CDR2 from the germline V gene are MNHEY and SVGAGI. This CDR3 has 15 amino acids. The DNA of the CDR3 is TGTGCCAGCAATCAGGACACCCAGCTAGGCAATGAGCAGTTCTTC. Translated, it gives CASNQDTQLGNEQFF.

This clone came up a few times. The chain joins TRBV19 to TRBJ1-5; no reliable D call. The CDR3 spans 14 residues. V was pared by 5 bases and J by 6 bases, with 14 bases between. Per germline, CDR1 LNHDA and CDR2 SQIVND (reference sequence). The CDR3, as DNA: TGTGCCAGTAGTTTAGGCTCCTGGGGTCAGCCCCAGCATTTT. It specifies CASSLGSWGQPQHF.

The V and J genes are TRBV19 and TRBJ2-2; 9 bases agree with TRBD2. The CDR3 spans 14 residues. The germline gives CDR1 LNHDA, CDR2 SQIVND (reference sequence). The ends lost 10 bases at V and 1 base at J; junction bases unmatched: 4. The CDR3 spells CATQTSGNTGELFF. Here the CDR3 DNA reads TGTGCCACCCAGACTAGCGGGAACACCGGGGAGCTGTTTTTT.

This rearrangement joins TRBV5-1 to TRBJ2-7; D remains unclear. In germline, CDR1 is SGHRS, CDR2 YFSETQ. Trimming shortened V by 0 bases and J by 3 bases, and 7 bases separated the two germline ends. The CDR3 contains 13 residues. Written as DNA, the CDR3 is TGCGCCAGCAGCTTGGAAGTTGACTACGAGCAGTACTTC. Its protein product is CASSLEVDYEQYF.

This clone was counted a single time. The V and J genes are TRBV29-1 and TRBJ1-3; 7 nucleotides align to TRBD1. Germline CDR1 and CDR2: SQVTM and ANQGSEA. The junction had 7 bases not matched to a gene; V was cut back by 0 bases and J by 8 bases. The CDR3 sequence is 14 residues long. DNA of the CDR3: TGCAGCGTTGAAGAGGTACCAGGGGGACACACCATATATTTT. As protein: CSVEEVPGGHTIYF.